These 15 T cell receptor beta chains originate from one sample sequenced in a study of T cells in Graves' hyperthyroidism and ophthalmopathy. It was RNA transcripts that yielded the amplified TCR beta CDR3 regions. During a first-round RT-PCR of the TCR CDR3, the HTBI primer set was used. TCRdb processed the multiplex PCR reads anew with MiXCR; each CDR3 protein has one entry. The sample contains 400,000 to 600,000 distinct CDR3 sequences, around 20% of which appear only once. Sequencing was performed on blood. The receptors derive from a man younger than 35 with Graves' hyperthyroidism.

This clonotype was seen many times. The chain has TRBV27 and TRBJ2-7; no clear D. The CDR3 sequence is 13 residues long. V shed 5 bases and J shed 7 bases, with 15 bases lying between them. Per germline, CDR1 MNHEY and CDR2 SMNVEV (reference sequence). Here the CDR3 DNA reads TGTGCCAGCAGTAAAGCCCCCCTCCTGGAGCAGTACTTC. Translated, it gives CASSKAPLLEQYF.

The table lists this clonotype with many counts. This rearrangement joins TRBV28 to TRBJ1-1; 8 bases agree with TRBD1. The CDR3 runs to 15 residues. J gave up 1 base and V 3 bases, and 4 bases lay outside the gene matches. Germline V CDR1 and CDR2: MDHEN, SYDVKM. CDR3 loop: CASSLPTGGNTEAFF. CDR3 nucleotide sequence: TGTGCCAGCAGTTTGCCCACAGGGGGGAACACTGAAGCTTTCTTT.

The CDR3 bases are TGTGCCAGCAGCCCCCAGGGGGGGCGGAGCGGAGAGACCCAGTACTTC. It codes for CASSPQGGRSGETQYF. The chain has TRBV6-1 and TRBJ2-5; D assignment may be TRBD1 or TRBD2 (7 bases each). This CDR3 contains 16 residues. V dropped 6 bases and J dropped 4 bases, with 21 bases sitting between them. Germline V gives CDR1 MNHNS, CDR2 SASEGT.

This clonotype showed up many times. The V gene is TRBV6-1, the J gene TRBJ2-2, with D possibly being TRBD1 or TRBD2 (5 bases each). From germline, CDR1 is MNHNS and CDR2 SASEGT. V dropped 7 bases and J dropped 5 bases, with 20 bases sitting between them. CDR3 length equals 16 residues. Here the CDR3 reads CASKIQVPAGTGELFF. In nucleotides, the CDR3 is TGTGCCAGCAAAATACAGGTGCCGGCGGGTACCGGGGAGCTGTTTTTT.

This clonotype came up many times. The chain links TRBV28 to TRBJ2-7; the match to TRBD1 covers 7 bases. Germline CDR1 MDHEN, CDR2 SYDVKM. The CDR3 runs 14 residues. The J segment lost 0 bases and the V segment lost 10 bases, leaving 9 bases of the junction unmatched. The CDR3 reads CATTSGQSSYEQYF. CDR3 bases: TGTGCCACCACTTCGGGACAGAGCTCCTACGAGCAGTACTTC.

The chain joins TRBV12-3 or TRBV12-4 to TRBJ2-7; tentatively, D is TRBD2 (6 bases). With 4 bases removed from V and 5 bases from J, the gap between germline ends came to 12 bases. The CDR3 is made up of 13 amino acids. CDR3 nucleotides: TGTGCCAGCAGTTCCGGGACTCTTAACGAGCAGTACTTC. This gives the protein CASSSGTLNEQYF.

Concerning this clonotype itself: This may stem from a read error, because a much larger clone lies one nucleotide away. This chain joins TRBV20-1 and TRBJ1-1; no clear D gene. CDR3 length: 14 residues. Germline V gives CDR1 DFQATT, CDR2 SNEGSKA (reference sequence). The CDR3 DNA reads as TGCAGTGCCCCGGGTGGCCTCATGAACACTGTAGCTTTCTTT. Encoded protein: CSAPGGLMNTVAFF.

This clonotype was found many times. The chain links TRBV11-2 to TRBJ1-2; no firm D call. This CDR3 spans 10 amino acids. Trimming took off 4 bases at V and 10 bases at J, with 7 bases between the two ends. Germline-derived CDR1 and CDR2 are SGHAT and FQNNGV. The CDR3 sequence: CASSSTVYTF. DNA for the CDR3: TGTGCCAGCAGCTCTACAGTCTACACCTTC.

This clonotype occurred a few times. The J gene is TRBJ1-2, the V gene TRBV20-1, with 7 bases fitting TRBD1. Germline V gives CDR1 DFQATT, CDR2 SNEGSKA (reference sequence). The junction had 9 bases not matched to a gene; V was cut back by 6 bases and J by 5 bases. CDR3 length equals 13 residues. The CDR3 protein is CSAPTGNNYGYTF. DNA for the CDR3: TGCAGTGCCCCGACAGGGAATAATTATGGCTACACCTTC.

In DNA form, the CDR3 reads TGTGCCAGCAGCCAGTCGACAGGGGTCGTAGCTAACTATGGCTACACCTTC. This translates into CASSQSTGVVANYGYTF. This rearrangement joins TRBV14 to TRBJ1-2; 8 bases match TRBD1. The V gene end was trimmed by 3 bases and the J gene end by 0 bases; junction bases not matched to a gene: 9. The germline gives CDR1 SGHDN, CDR2 FVKESK. The CDR3 sequence is 17 residues long.

This clonotype appeared a few times. The chain links TRBV11-2 to TRBJ2-2, with a weak D call TRBD2 (6 bases). The CDR3 covers 18 residues. In germline, CDR1 is SGHAT, CDR2 FQNNGV. V lost 5 bases and J 3 bases, leaving 22 bases between the germline ends. CDR3 amino acids: CASSHPGWGVEYTGELFF. The CDR3 DNA reads as TGTGCCAGCAGCCACCCCGGGTGGGGGGTGGAGTACACCGGGGAGCTGTTTTTT.

V gene TRBV7-9 combines with J gene TRBJ1-2; tentatively, D is TRBD1 (6 bases). CDR3 length equals 14 residues. Germline CDR1 and CDR2: SEHNR and FQNEAQ (reference sequence). V shed 5 bases and J shed 6 bases, with 16 bases lying between them. CDR3 DNA: TGTGCCAGCAGCCCTTTAAGAGGGGGTGATGGCTACACCTTC. As protein: CASSPLRGGDGYTF.

In its sample, this clonotype was seen many times. This chain uses TRBV6-1 with TRBJ1-5; D unresolved. Germline CDR1 and CDR2: MNHNS and SASEGT. V shed 5 bases and J shed 0 bases, with 17 bases lying between them. The CDR3 totals 17 residues. The CDR3 protein is CASSKDGDPYSNQPQHF. In DNA form, the CDR3 reads TGTGCCAGCAGTAAAGACGGAGACCCATATAGCAATCAGCCCCAGCATTTT.

This clonotype has at least ten counts. CDR3 in amino acids: CASSPGTNLLGETQYF. CDR3 bases: TGTGCCAGCAGCCCCGGGACTAACCTTCTGGGGGAGACCCAGTACTTC. The rearrangement joins TRBV7-9 to TRBJ2-5, with 7 bases that match TRBD2. V trimming: 5 bases; J trimming: 5 bases; junction bases outside the gene matches: 14. CDR1 and CDR2 from the germline V gene are SEHNR and FQNEAQ (reference sequence). This CDR3 is 16 amino acids long.

This clonotype was observed a few times. The V call is TRBV5-1, the J call TRBJ2-2; 8 positions agree with TRBD1. The CDR3 covers 14 residues. V lost 3 bases to trimming and J lost 6 bases; unmatched junction nucleotides: 4. Germline-derived CDR1 and CDR2 are SGHRS and YFSETQ. DNA of the CDR3: TGCGCCAGCAGCTATGACAGGGGACCCGGGGAGCTGTTTTTT. Translation gives CASSYDRGPGELFF. Drawing the rest from reference TRBV5-1 and TRBJ2-2, the complete variable domain is KAGVTQTPRYLIKTRGQQVTLSCSPISGHRSVSWYQQTPGQGLQFLFEYFSETQRNKGNFPGRFSGRQFSNSRSEMNVSTLELGDSALYLCASSYDRGPGELFFGEGSRLTVL.